This T cell receptor (beta chain) was recovered during a study of regulatory T cells in long-lasting Graves disease. Study-level results: Authors noted too few samples as a limitation. Relative to new patients (roughly 950), persistent patients exhibited greater sharing of public clonotypes (over 2,500).

In germline, CDR1 is DFQATT, CDR2 SNEGSKA (reference sequence). The CDR3 length is 13 residues. The V and J ends lost 5 bases and 2 bases respectively, with 13 bases between them. This clonotype was seen many times. The antigen is not known. To make TCR beta libraries, researchers used iRepertoire HTBI primers and Arm-PCR of CDR3 regions. Original processing methods: Segment identification across samples yielded around 61 TRBV and more than 11 TRBJ segments. Using its own MiXCR run on the multiplex PCR reads, TCRdb lists one record per CDR3 protein. In this record, the V and J calls reflect TCRdb's handling and not the investigators' own analysis. The sample records 400,000 or so distinct CDR3 sequences, roughly a quarter being singletons. Time point: persistent/refractory GD, antithyroid drugs over 5 years with positive TRAb. Scientists built the TCR library using RNA that was extracted from PBMCs.

The sample in question was peripheral blood mononuclear cells (PBMCs), obtained when the disease was refractory, from a patient treated with antithyroid drugs. The rearrangement uses TRBV20-1 and TRBJ2-7, with D possibly matching TRBD1 (5 bases). The clonotype comes from a female donor with Graves disease. In DNA, the CDR3 is TGCAGTGCTTATTACAGGTCACCCTACGAGCAGTACTTC. The encoded protein is CSAYYRSPYEQYF.